The clone carrying this T cell receptor beta chain was seen a single time. Other DNA sequences in the same sample also yield this CDR3. These data belong to a study of shared clonotypes between healthy human individuals. Germline lookup yields CDR1 MNHEY and CDR2 SMNVEV (reference sequence). Trimming pared 3 bases from V and 4 bases from J, leaving 12 bases between. The CDR3 contains 14 residues. The authors loaded roughly 200 ng DNA, some 32,000 T cell genomes, into sorted-subset replicate PCRs. Profiling relied on immunoSEQ multiplex PCR, and the TCRdb table lists in-frame clones only, not all of them. Of 2 million or so clones listed, around 96% are singletons. Terminally differentiated effector memory CD45RA+ cells were excluded by CCR7 positive selection of CD45RO-negative cells.

Sequenced sample: naive CD8+ T cells sorted from blood. The genes are TRBV27 and TRBJ1-1, with D perhaps matching TRBD1 (6 bases). The source of this sequence is a man aged 18 to 29 in good health. The CDR3 spells CASSFTGGATEAFF. Written as DNA, the CDR3 is TGTGCCAGCAGTTTCACCGGGGGGGCCACTGAAGCTTTCTTT.